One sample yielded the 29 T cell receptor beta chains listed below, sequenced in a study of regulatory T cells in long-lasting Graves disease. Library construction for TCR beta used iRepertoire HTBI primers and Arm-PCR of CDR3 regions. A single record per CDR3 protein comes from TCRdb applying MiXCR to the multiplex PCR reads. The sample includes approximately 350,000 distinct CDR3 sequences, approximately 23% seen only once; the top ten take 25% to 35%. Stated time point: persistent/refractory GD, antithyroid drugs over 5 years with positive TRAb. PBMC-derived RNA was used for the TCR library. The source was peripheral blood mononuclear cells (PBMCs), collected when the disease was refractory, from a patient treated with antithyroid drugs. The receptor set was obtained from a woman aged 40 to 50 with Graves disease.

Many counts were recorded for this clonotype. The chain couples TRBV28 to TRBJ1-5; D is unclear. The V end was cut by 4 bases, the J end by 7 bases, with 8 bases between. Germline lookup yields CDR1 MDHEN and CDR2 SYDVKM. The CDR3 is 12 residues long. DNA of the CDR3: TGTGCCAGCAGTTCTCCTAGACAGCCCCAGCATTTT. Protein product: CASSSPRQPQHF. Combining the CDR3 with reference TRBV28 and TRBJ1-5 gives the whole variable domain DVKVTQSSRYLVKRTGEKVFLECVQDMDHENMFWYRQDPGLGLRLIYFSYDVKMKEKGDIPEGYSVSREKKERFSLILESASTNQTSMYLCASSSPRQPQHFGDGTRLSIL.

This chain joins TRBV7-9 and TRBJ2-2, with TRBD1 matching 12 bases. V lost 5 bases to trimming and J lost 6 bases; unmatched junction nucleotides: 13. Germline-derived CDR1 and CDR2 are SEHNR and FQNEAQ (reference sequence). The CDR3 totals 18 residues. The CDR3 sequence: CASSPRTRDRGHAGELFF. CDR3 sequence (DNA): TGTGCCAGCAGCCCACGGACCCGGGACAGGGGGCACGCCGGGGAGCTGTTTTTT.

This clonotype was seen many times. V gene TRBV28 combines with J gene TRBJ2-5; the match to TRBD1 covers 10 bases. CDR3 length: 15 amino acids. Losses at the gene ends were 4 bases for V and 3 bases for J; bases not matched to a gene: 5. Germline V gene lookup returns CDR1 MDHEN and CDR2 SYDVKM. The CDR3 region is CASSSPGQGKETQYF. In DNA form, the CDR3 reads TGTGCCAGCAGTTCGCCGGGACAGGGGAAAGAGACCCAGTACTTC.

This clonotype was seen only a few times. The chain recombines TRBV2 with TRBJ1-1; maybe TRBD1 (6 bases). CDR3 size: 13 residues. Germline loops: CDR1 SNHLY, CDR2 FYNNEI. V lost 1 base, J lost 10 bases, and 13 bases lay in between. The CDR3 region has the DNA TGTGCCAGCAGTGAAGGGGGGGGGGGCCGAGCTTTCTTT. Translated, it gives CASSEGGGGRAFF.

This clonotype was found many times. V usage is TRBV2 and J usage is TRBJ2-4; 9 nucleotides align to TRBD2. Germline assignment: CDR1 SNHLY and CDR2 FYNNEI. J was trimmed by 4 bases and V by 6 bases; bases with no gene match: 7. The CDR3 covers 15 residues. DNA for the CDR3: TGTGCCAGCAGAGGGTGGACTAGCGAAAAAAACATTCAGTACTTC. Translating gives CASRGWTSEKNIQYF.

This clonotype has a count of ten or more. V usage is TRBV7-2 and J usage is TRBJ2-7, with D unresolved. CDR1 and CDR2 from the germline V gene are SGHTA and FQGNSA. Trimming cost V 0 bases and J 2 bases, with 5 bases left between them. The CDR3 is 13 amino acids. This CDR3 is CASSLASTYEQYF. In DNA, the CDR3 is TGTGCCAGCAGCTTAGCTTCGACCTACGAGCAGTACTTC.

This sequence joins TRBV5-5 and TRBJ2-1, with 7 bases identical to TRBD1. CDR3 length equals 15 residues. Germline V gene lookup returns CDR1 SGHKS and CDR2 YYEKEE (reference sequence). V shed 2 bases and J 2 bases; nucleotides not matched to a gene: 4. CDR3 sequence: CASSFVTGTYNEQFF. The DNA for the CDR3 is TGTGCCAGCAGCTTTGTGACAGGGACCTACAATGAGCAGTTCTTC.

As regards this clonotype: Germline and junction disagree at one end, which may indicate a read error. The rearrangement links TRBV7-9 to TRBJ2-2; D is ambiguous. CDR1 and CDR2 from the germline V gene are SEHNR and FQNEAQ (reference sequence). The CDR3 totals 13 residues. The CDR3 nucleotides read TGTGCTAGCAGCCCCCTGGTGGCGGGGGAGCTGTTTTTT. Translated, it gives CASSPLVAGELFF.

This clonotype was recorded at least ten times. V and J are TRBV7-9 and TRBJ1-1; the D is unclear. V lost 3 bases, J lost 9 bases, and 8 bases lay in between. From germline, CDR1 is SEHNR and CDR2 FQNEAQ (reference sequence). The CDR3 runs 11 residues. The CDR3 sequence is CASSLTEKAFF. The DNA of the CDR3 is TGTGCCAGCAGCTTGACTGAGAAAGCTTTCTTT.

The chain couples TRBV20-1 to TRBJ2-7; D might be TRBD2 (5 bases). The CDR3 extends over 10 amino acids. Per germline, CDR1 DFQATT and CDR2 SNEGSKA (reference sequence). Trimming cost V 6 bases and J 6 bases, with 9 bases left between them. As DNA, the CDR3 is TGCAGTGCCAAAGGGAGCGAGCAGTACTTC. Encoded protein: CSAKGSEQYF.

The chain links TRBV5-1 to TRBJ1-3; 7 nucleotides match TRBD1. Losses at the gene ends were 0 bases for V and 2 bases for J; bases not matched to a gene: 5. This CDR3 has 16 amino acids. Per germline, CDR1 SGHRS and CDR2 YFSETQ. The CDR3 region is CASSLAGQGAGNTIYF. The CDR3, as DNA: TGCGCCAGCAGCTTGGCCGGGCAGGGGGCTGGAAACACCATATATTTT.

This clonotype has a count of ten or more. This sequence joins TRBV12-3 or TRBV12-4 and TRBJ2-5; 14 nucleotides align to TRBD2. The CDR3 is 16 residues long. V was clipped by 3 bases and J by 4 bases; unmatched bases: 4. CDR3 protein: CASSFGLAGGAETQYF. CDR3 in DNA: TGTGCCAGCAGTTTCGGACTAGCGGGGGGAGCAGAGACCCAGTACTTC.

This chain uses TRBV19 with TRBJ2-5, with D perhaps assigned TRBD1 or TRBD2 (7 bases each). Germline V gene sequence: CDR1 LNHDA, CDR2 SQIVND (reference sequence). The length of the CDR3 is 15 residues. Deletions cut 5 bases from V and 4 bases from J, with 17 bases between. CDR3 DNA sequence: TGTGCCAGTAGTCCCGTGACAGGGAGGGGAGAGACCCAGTACTTC. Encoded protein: CASSPVTGRGETQYF.

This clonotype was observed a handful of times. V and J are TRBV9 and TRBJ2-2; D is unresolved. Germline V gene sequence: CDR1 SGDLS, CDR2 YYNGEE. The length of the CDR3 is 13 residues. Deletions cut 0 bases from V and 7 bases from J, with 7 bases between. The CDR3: CASSVDSRGELFF. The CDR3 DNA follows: TGTGCCAGCAGCGTAGATTCGCGCGGGGAGCTGTTTTTT.

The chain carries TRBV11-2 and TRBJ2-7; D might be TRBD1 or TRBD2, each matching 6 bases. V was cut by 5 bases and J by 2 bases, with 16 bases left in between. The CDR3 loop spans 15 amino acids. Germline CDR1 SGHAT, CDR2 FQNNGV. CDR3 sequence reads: CASSLNRDSAYEQYF. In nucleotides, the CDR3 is TGTGCCAGCAGCCTGAACAGGGACTCTGCCTACGAGCAGTACTTC.

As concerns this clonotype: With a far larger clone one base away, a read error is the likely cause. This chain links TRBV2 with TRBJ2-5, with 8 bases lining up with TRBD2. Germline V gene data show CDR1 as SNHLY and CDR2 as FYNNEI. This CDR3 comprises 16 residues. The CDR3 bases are TGTGCCAGCAGTTTATGGGTTAGCGGGGAACAAGAGGCCCAGTACTTC. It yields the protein CASSLWVSGEQEAQYF.

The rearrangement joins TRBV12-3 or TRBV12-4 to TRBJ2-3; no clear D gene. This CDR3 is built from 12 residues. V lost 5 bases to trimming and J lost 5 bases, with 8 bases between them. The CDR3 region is CASSHYGDTQYF. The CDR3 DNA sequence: TGTGCCAGCAGTCACTATGGAGATACGCAGTATTTT.

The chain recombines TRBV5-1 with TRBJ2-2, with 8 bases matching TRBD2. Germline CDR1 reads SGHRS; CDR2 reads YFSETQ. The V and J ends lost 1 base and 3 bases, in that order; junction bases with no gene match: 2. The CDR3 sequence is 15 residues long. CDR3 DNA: TGCGCCAGCAGCTTGCCCGGGAGGGACACCGGGGAGCTGTTTTTT. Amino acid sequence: CASSLPGRDTGELFF.

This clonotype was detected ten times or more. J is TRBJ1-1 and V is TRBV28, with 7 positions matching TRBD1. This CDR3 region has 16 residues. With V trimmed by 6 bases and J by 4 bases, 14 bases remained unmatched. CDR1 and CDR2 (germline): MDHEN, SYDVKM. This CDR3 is CASSDGGLTGRTEAFF. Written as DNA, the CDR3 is TGTGCCAGCAGCGACGGCGGATTGACAGGGCGCACTGAAGCTTTCTTT.

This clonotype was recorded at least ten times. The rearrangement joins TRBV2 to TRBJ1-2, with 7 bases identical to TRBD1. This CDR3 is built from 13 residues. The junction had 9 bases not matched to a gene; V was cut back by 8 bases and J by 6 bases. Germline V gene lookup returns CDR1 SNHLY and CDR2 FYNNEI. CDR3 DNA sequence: TGTGCCAGCTTACAGGGGAACGCGGATGGCTACACCTTC. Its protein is CASLQGNADGYTF.

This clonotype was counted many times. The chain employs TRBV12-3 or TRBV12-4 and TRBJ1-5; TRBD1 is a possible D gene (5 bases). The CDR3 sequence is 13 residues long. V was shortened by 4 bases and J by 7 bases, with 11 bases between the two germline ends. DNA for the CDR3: TGTGCCAGCAGTTCCGGGGCAGGGCAGCCCCAGCATTTT. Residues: CASSSGAGQPQHF.

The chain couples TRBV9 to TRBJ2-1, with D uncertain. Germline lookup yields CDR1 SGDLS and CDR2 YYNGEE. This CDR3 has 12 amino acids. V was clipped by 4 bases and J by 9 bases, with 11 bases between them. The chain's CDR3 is CASSLGKGEQFF. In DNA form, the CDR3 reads TGTGCCAGCAGCCTAGGGAAGGGTGAGCAGTTCTTC. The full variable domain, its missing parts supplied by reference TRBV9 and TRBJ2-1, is DSGVTQTPKHLITATGQRVTLRCSPRSGDLSVYWYQQSLDQGLQFLIQYYNGEERAKGNILERFSAQQFPDLHSELNLSSLELGDSALYFCASSLGKGEQFFGPGTRLTVL.

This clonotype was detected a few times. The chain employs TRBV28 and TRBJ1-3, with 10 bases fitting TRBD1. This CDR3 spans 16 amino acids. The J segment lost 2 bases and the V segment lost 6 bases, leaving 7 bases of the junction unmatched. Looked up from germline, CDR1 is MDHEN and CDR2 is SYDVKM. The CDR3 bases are TGTGCCAGCAGCTCTCCGGGACAGGGGACTGGAAACACCATATATTTT. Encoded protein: CASSSPGQGTGNTIYF.

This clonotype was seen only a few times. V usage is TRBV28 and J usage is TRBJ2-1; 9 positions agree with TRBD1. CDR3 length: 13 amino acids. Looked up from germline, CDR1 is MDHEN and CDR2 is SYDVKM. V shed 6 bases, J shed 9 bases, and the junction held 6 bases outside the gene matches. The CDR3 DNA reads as TGTGCCAGCAGAGTACAGGGGGCGAGTGAGCAGTTCTTC. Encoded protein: CASRVQGASEQFF.

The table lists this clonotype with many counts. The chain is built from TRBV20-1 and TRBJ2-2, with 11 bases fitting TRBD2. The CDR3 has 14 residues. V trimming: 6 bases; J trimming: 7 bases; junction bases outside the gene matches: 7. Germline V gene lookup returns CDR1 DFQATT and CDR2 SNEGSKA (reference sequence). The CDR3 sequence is CSALTSGKSGELFF. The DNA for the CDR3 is TGCAGTGCCCTGACTAGCGGGAAGAGCGGGGAGCTGTTTTTT.

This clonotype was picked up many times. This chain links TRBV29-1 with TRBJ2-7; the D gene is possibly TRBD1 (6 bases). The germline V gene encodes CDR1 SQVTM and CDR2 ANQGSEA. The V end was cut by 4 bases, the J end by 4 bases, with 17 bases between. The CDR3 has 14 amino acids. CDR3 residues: CSVVGGRGIYEQYF. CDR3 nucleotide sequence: TGCAGCGTTGTTGGGGGCAGGGGAATTTACGAGCAGTACTTC.

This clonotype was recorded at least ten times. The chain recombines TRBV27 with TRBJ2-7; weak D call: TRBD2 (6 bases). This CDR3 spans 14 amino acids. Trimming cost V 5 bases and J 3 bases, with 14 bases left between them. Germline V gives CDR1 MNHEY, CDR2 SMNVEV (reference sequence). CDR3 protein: CASSPSGLYYEQYF. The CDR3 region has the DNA TGTGCCAGCAGTCCATCGGGACTTTACTACGAGCAGTACTTC.

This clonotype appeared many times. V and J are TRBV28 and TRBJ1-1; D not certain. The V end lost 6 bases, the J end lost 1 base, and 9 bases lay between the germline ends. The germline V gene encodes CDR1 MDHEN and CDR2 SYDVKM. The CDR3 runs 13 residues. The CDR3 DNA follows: TGTGCCAGCAGCTTAACCCGGAACACTGAAGCTTTCTTT. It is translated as CASSLTRNTEAFF.

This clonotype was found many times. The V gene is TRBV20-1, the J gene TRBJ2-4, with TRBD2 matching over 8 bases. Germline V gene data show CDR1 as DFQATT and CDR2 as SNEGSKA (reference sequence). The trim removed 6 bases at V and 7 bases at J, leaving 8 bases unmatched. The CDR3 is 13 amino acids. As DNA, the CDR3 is TGCAGTGCATCTATAGCGGGACGGAACATTCAGTACTTC. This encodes CSASIAGRNIQYF.